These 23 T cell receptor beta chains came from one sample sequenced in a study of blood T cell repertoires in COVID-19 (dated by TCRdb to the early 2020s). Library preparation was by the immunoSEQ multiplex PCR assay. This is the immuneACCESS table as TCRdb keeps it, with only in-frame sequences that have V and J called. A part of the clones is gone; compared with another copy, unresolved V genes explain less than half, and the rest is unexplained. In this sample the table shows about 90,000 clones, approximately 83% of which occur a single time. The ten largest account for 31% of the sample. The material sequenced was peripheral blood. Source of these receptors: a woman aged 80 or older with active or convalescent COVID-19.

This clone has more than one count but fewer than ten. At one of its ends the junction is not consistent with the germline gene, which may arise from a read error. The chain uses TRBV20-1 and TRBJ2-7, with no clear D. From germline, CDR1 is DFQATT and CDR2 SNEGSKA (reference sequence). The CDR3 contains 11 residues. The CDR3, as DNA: TGCAGTGCTCGCGATAGCTACGGGCAGTACTTC. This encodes CSARDSYGQYF.

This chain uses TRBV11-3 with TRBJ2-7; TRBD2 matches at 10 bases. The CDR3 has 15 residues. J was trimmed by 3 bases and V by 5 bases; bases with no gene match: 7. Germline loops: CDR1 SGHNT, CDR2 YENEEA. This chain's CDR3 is CASSLRTSGVYEQYF. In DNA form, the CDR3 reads TGTGCCAGCAGCCTACGGACTAGCGGCGTCTACGAGCAGTACTTC.

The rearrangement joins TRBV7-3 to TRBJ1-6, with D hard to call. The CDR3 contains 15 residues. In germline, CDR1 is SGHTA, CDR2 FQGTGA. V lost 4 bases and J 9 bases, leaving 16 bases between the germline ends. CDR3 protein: CASSWTREGGSPLHF. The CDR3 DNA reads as TGTGCCAGCAGCTGGACCCGGGAGGGCGGTTCACCCCTCCACTTT.

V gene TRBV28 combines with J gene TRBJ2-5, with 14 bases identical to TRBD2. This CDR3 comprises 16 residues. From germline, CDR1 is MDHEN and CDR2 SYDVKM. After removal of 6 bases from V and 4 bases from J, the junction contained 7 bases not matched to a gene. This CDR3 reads CASSPTGLAGGETQYF. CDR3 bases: TGTGCCAGCAGCCCCACAGGACTAGCGGGGGGAGAGACCCAGTACTTC.

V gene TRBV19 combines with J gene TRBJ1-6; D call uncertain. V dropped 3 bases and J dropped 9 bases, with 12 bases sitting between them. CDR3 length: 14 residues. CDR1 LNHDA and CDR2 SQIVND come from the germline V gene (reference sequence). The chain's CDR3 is CASSIEGGSSPLHF. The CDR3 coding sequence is TGTGCCAGTAGTATTGAGGGAGGTAGTTCACCCCTCCACTTT. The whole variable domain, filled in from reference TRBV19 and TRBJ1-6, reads DGGITQSPKYLFRKEGQNVTLSCEQNLNHDAMYWYRQDPGQGLRLIYYSQIVNDFQKGDIAEGYSVSREKKESFPLTVTSAQKNPTAFYLCASSIEGGSSPLHFGNGTRLTVT.

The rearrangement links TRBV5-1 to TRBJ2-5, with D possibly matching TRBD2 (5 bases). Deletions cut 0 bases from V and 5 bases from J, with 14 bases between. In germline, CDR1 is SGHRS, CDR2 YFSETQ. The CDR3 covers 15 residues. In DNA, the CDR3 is TGCGCCAGCAGCTTGGGCGTGGTCGGGGTGGAGACCCAGTACTTC. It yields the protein CASSLGVVGVETQYF.

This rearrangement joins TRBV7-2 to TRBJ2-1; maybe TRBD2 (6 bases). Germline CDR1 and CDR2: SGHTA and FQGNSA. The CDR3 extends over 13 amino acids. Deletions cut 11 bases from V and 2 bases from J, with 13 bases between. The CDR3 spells CAGGWRAYNEQFF. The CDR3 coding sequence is TGTGCCGGCGGATGGAGGGCCTACAATGAGCAGTTCTTC. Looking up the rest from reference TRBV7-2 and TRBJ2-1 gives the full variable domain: GAGVSQSPSNKVTEKGKDVELRCDPISGHTALYWYRQSLGQGLEFLIYFQGNSAPDKSGLPSDRFSAERTGGSVSTLTIQRTQQEDSAVYLCAGGWRAYNEQFFGPGTRLTVL.

CDR3 residues: CATTQGANPFSGGSTDTQYF. The CDR3 DNA is TGCGCCACCACCCAGGGAGCGAATCCTTTTAGCGGGGGGTCTACAGATACGCAGTATTTT. J is TRBJ2-3 and V is TRBV10-1; TRBD2 matches 10 bases. V shed 10 bases, J shed 3 bases, and the junction held 25 bases outside the gene matches. The length of the CDR3 is 20 residues. The germline V gene has CDR1 WNHNN and CDR2 SYGVQD (reference sequence).

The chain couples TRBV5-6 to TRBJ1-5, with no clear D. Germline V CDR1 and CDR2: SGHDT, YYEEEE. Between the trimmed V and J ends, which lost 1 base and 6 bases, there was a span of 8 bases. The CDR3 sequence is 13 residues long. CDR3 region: CASSLFNGQPQHF. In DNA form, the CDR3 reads TGTGCCAGCAGCTTGTTTAACGGTCAGCCCCAGCATTTT.

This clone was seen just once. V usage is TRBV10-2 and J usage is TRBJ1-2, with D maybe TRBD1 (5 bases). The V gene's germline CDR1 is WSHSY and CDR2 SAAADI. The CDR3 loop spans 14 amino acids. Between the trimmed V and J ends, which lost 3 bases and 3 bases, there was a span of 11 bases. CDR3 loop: CASSDDSRDYGYTF. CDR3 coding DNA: TGCGCCAGCAGTGACGACAGCAGAGACTATGGCTACACCTTC.

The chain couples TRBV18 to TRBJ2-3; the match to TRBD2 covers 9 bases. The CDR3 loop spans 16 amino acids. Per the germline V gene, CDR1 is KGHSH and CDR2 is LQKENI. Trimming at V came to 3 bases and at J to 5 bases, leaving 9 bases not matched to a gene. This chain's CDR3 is CASSPVAGGPGDTQYF. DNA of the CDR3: TGTGCCAGCTCACCGGTGGCGGGGGGGCCGGGAGATACGCAGTATTTT.

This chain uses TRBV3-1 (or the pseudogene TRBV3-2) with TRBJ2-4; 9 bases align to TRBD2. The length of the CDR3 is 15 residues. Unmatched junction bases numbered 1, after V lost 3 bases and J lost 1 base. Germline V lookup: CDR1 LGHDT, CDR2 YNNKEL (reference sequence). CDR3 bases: TGTGCCAGCAGCCACAGCGGGAGGGCCAAAAACATTCAGTACTTC. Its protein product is CASSHSGRAKNIQYF.

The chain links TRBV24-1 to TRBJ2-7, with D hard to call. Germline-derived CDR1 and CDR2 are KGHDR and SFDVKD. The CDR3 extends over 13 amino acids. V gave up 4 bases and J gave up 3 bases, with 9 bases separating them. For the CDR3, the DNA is TGTGCCACCAGTGAGAACAGCAACTACGAGCAGTACTTC. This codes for CATSENSNYEQYF.

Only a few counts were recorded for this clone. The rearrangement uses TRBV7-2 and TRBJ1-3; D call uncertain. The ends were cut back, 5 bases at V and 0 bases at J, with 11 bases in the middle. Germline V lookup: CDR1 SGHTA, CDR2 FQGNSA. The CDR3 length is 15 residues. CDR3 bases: TGTGCCAGCAGCCCGAAATACTACTCTGGAAACACCATATATTTT. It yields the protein CASSPKYYSGNTIYF.

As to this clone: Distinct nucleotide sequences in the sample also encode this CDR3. CDR3 in DNA: TGCGCCAGCAGCTTGGAAGGGACTAGTGGCGCAGATACGCAGTATTTT. It translates to CASSLEGTSGADTQYF. The chain recombines TRBV5-1 with TRBJ2-3; TRBD2 matches at 8 bases. Germline values: CDR1 SGHRS, CDR2 YFSETQ. This CDR3 has 16 residues. V was pared by 0 bases and J by 4 bases, with 7 bases of the junction left unmatched.

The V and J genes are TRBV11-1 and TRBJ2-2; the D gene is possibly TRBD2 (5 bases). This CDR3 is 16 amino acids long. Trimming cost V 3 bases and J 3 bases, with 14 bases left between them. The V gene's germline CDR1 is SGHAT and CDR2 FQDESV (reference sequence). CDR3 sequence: CASSFHRGSDTGELFF. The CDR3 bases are TGTGCCAGCAGCTTCCACCGGGGTAGTGACACCGGGGAGCTGTTTTTT.

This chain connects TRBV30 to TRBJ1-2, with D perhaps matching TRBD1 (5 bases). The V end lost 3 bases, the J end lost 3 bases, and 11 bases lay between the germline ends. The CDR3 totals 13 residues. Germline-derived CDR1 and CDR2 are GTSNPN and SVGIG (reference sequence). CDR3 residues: CAWRRGSDYGYTF. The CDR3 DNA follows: TGTGCCTGGAGAAGGGGCTCGGACTATGGCTACACCTTC.

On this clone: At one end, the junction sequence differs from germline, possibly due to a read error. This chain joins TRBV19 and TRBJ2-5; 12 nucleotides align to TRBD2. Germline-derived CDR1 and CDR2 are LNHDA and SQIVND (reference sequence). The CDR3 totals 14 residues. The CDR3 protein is CASSPRLAGAPLNF. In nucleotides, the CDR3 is TGTGCCAGTAGTCCCCGACTAGCGGGGGCTCCTCTTAACTTC.

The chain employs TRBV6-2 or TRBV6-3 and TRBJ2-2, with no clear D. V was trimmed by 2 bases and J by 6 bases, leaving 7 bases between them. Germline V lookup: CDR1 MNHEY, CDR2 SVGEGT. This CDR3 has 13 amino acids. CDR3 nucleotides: TGTGCCAGCAGTTACCACGAGCCCGGGGAGCTGTTTTTT. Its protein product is CASSYHEPGELFF.

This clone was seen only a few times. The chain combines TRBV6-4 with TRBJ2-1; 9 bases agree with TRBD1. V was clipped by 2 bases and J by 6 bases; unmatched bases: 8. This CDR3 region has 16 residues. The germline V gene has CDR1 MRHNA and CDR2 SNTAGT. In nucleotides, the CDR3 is TGTGCCAGCAGTGACCTTCCGGGACAGGGCGCCAATGAGCAGTTCTTC. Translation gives CASSDLPGQGANEQFF.

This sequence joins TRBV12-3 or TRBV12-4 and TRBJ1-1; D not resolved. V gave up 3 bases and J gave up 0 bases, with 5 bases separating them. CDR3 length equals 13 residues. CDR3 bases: TGTGCCAGCAGTTTTCAGGTGAACACTGAAGCTTTCTTT. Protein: CASSFQVNTEAFF.

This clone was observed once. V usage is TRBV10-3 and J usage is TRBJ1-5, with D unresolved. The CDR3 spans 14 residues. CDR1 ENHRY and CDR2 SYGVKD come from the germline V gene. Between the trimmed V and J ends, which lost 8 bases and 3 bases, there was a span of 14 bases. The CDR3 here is CAIAADRDNQPQHF. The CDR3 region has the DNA TGTGCCATCGCGGCTGATCGGGACAATCAGCCCCAGCATTTT.

The CDR3 loop is CSVTSGGTDTQYF. As DNA, the CDR3 is TGCAGCGTTACTAGCGGGGGCACAGATACGCAGTATTTT. The chain joins TRBV29-1 to TRBJ2-3, with 10 bases fitting TRBD2. Germline CDR1 is SQVTM and CDR2 is ANQGSEA. The CDR3 runs 13 residues. Unmatched junction bases numbered 0, after V lost 5 bases and J lost 1 base.